This T cell receptor (beta chain) was captured by sequencing in a study of regulatory T cells in long-lasting Graves disease. Time point given: newly diagnosed GD, antithyroid drugs for less than 3 months. Construction of the TCR library relied on RNA isolated from PBMCs. Patients were from an endocrinology department in Xi'an, China. For TCR beta, libraries came from iRepertoire HTBI primers and Arm-PCR of CDR3 regions. A single record per CDR3 protein comes from TCRdb applying MiXCR to the multiplex PCR reads. Of about 450,000 distinct CDR3 sequences listed, around 15% were seen once; the top ten hold around a sixth. The CDR3 length is 16 residues. As concerns this clonotype: The junction does not match germline at one end; this may be a read error.

In addition, the sample was reused for a study of T cells in Graves' hyperthyroidism and ophthalmopathy. That paper notes: Hyperthyroidism of Graves' type that showed no ophthalmopathy progression within 18 months was stable. HTBI primers were the set used in a first-round RT-PCR of the TCR CDR3. The blood repertoire included most of the expanded thyroid clonotypes above 0.001.

Sequenced material: peripheral blood mononuclear cells (PBMCs), taken at new diagnosis, from a patient treated with antithyroid drugs. The TCR originated in a woman between 50 and 59 years old with Graves disease. V usage is TRBV12-3 or TRBV12-4 and J usage is TRBJ2-3; TRBD1 aligns across 10 bases. CDR3 in amino acids: CANSPRDRGLADTQYF. The CDR3 nucleotides are TGTGCCAACAGTCCGAGGGACAGGGGTTTGGCAGATACGCAGTATTTT.